This T cell receptor (beta chain) was sequenced in a study of T cell clonotyping in hematopoietic cell transplantation. Study-level information: Pretransplant recipient samples were taken after cytoreduction.

Points on this clone: Its antigen is still unknown.

General study results and limits: Higher Inverse Simpson Index values in graft donor and pretransplant recipient predicted broader posttransplant TCR diversity. Recipient TCR diversity dropped after transplant; expanded clonotypes rose from day 30 to 180.

The sample's time point: recipient sample about 28 days before transplant, after cytoreduction. Recipient blood drawn about 28 days pretransplant and days 30, 100, 180 after. Sequencing used immunoSEQ multiplex PCR; TCRdb keeps in-frame clones, though not all of them. The table includes roughly 9,800 clones, more than 75% detected once. This CDR3 has 17 residues. Germline CDR1 is LGHNA and CDR2 is YNFKEQ. V lost 1 base and J lost 8, with 20 bases in between. The sequenced sample was peripheral blood mononuclear cells, obtained before stem cell transplant. The source is a woman aged 50 to 60 with chronic myeloid leukemia. Some clones in this sample may be carry-over from other donors' samples. This chain uses TRBV4-2 with TRBJ1-4; TRBD1 might be the D (5 bases). The CDR3 reads CASSQAAVRASGEKLFF. CDR3 DNA sequence: TGTGCCAGCAGCCAAGCCGCCGTCAGGGCCTCAGGGGAAAAACTGTTTTTT.